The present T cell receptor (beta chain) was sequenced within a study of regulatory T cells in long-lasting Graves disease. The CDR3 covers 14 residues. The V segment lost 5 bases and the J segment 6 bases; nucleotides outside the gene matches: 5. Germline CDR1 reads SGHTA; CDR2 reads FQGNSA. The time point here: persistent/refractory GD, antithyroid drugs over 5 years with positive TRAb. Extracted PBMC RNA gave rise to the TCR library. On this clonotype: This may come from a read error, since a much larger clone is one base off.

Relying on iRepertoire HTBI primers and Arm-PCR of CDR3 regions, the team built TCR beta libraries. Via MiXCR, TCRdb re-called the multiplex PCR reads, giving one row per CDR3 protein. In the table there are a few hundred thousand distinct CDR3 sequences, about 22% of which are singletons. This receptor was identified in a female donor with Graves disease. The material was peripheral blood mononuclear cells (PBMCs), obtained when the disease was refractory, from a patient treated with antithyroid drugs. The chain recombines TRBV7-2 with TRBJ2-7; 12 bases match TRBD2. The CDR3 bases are TGTGCCAGCAGCCGACTAGCGGGAGTCTCCGAGCAGTACTTC. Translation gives CASSRLAGVSEQYF.